The 24 T cell receptor beta chains below come from one sample, sequenced in a study of blood T cell repertoires in COVID-19. Clones were read by immunoSEQ multiplex PCR, and TCRdb kept only the in-frame ones, dropping some. The sample includes nearly 80,000 clones, 80% of them seen just once. Sample: peripheral blood. The receptor set was obtained from a man aged 55 to 70 with active or convalescent COVID-19.

The chain has TRBV5-1 and TRBJ2-2, with 10 bases identical to TRBD2. The CDR3 is made up of 17 amino acids. Germline V gene lookup returns CDR1 SGHRS and CDR2 YFSETQ. With 1 base clipped from V and 7 bases from J, the junction kept 10 bases outside the gene matches. The DNA of the CDR3 is TGCGCCAGCAGCTTGTCGTTAGCGGGGGGCCTGGTCGGGGAGCTGTTTTTT. Its translation: CASSLSLAGGLVGELFF.

The V call is TRBV6-4, the J call TRBJ2-7, with 7 nucleotides matching TRBD1. J lost 5 bases, V lost 10 bases, and 14 bases had no gene match. Germline CDR1 is MRHNA and CDR2 is SNTAGT. The CDR3 runs to 14 residues. CDR3 in amino acids: CANRDTGVVDEQYF. Written as DNA, the CDR3 is TGTGCCAACCGAGACACAGGGGTCGTGGACGAGCAGTACTTC.

Worth noting for this clone: A junction end diverges from the germline sequence, so it may reflect a read error. This chain joins TRBV7-7 and TRBJ2-3; a weak D match, TRBD2 (6 bases). The CDR3 totals 13 residues. Germline V gene lookup returns CDR1 SSHAT and CDR2 FNYEAQ (reference sequence). The CDR3 region is CASSLAESDTQYF. CDR3 DNA: TGTGCTAGCAGCTTAGCGGAGTCAGATACGCAGTATTTT.

The CDR3 sequence: CASSLDGSRVASTDTQYF. The CDR3 nucleotides read TGTGCCAGCAGCTTAGATGGGAGTCGTGTGGCGAGCACAGATACGCAGTATTTT. The V call is TRBV11-2, the J call TRBJ2-3; a possible D gene is TRBD2 (5 bases). V was pared by 0 bases and J by 0 bases, with 16 bases between. In germline, CDR1 is SGHAT, CDR2 FQNNGV. CDR3 size: 18 residues.

The V gene is TRBV25-1, the J gene TRBJ2-3; TRBD2 matches 8 bases. The germline V gene encodes CDR1 MGHDK and CDR2 SYGVNS. V dropped 3 bases and J dropped 4; count of bases not matched to a gene: 9. The CDR3 runs 16 residues. In nucleotides, the CDR3 is TGTGCCAGCAGTGAGCATGCAGGGCGGGGGGCAGATACGCAGTATTTT. Its translation is CASSEHAGRGADTQYF.

CDR3 in amino acids: CASSSSAGTGISGANVLTF. The CDR3 DNA reads as TGTGCCAGCAGCTCCTCCGCCGGGACAGGTATATCTGGGGCCAACGTCCTGACTTTC. The chain is built from TRBV5-4 and TRBJ2-6, with TRBD1 matching over 8 bases. Per germline, CDR1 SGHNT and CDR2 YYREEE (reference sequence). J gave up 1 base and V 3 bases, and 12 bases lay outside the gene matches. The CDR3 length is 19 residues.

The chain combines TRBV24-1 with TRBJ2-4; 7 bases align to TRBD1. Germline V gene sequence: CDR1 KGHDR, CDR2 SFDVKD. With 1 base clipped from V and 3 bases from J, the junction kept 5 bases outside the gene matches. This CDR3 is 16 amino acids long. CDR3 sequence: CATSDLPGTDKNIQYF. As DNA, the CDR3 is TGTGCCACCAGTGATTTACCTGGGACAGACAAAAACATTCAGTACTTC.

This chain connects TRBV19 to TRBJ1-3; TRBD1 is a possible D gene (6 bases). Germline V gene lookup returns CDR1 LNHDA and CDR2 SQIVND (reference sequence). The CDR3 covers 13 residues. With 6 bases removed from V and 4 bases from J, the gap between germline ends came to 10 bases. In DNA form, the CDR3 reads TGTGCCAGTAGACCGGGACACGGAAACACCATATATTTT. Protein: CASRPGHGNTIYF.

The V call is TRBV6-2 or TRBV6-3, the J call TRBJ2-1, with 7 positions matching TRBD1. The CDR3 loop spans 16 amino acids. Trimming took 3 bases from V and 5 from J; bases not matched to a gene: 10. CDR1 and CDR2 from the germline V gene are MNHEY and SVGEGT. The CDR3 DNA reads as TGTGCCAGCAGTTATTCATCGGGACAGCCCAACAATGAGCAGTTCTTC. Protein: CASSYSSGQPNNEQFF.

In regard to this clone: Sequence at one end of the junction differs from germline and may be a read error. The chain carries TRBV7-7 and TRBJ2-5, with a possible D match to TRBD2 (6 bases). Germline CDR1 is SSHAT and CDR2 is FNYEAQ (reference sequence). The CDR3 spans 15 residues. Written as DNA, the CDR3 is TGTGCTAGCAGCTTAGCGCAGGGAGGCGGAGAGACCCAGTACTTC. It specifies CASSLAQGGGETQYF.

This clone was counted once. The chain is built from TRBV4-3 and TRBJ2-1; 9 bases are a match to TRBD2. The CDR3 runs 19 residues. Per germline, CDR1 LGHNA and CDR2 YSLEER. J lost 4 bases, V lost 0 bases, and 13 bases had no gene match. The CDR3 spells CASSQDFQRGASLYNEQFF. CDR3 sequence (DNA): TGCGCCAGCAGCCAAGATTTTCAGCGGGGGGCAAGCCTTTACAATGAGCAGTTCTTC.

V gene TRBV19 combines with J gene TRBJ2-3, with D maybe TRBD2 (5 bases). Between the trimmed V and J ends, which lost 5 bases and 1 base, there was a span of 19 bases. The germline CDR1 and CDR2 sequences are LNHDA and SQIVND (reference sequence). This CDR3 has 17 amino acids. CDR3 region: CASSGGREDARTDTQYF. The CDR3 DNA follows: TGTGCCAGTAGTGGTGGGAGAGAGGACGCCCGCACAGATACGCAGTATTTT. The whole variable domain, remainder taken from reference TRBV19 and TRBJ2-3, is DGGITQSPKYLFRKEGQNVTLSCEQNLNHDAMYWYRQDPGQGLRLIYYSQIVNDFQKGDIAEGYSVSREKKESFPLTVTSAQKNPTAFYLCASSGGREDARTDTQYFGPGTRLTVL.

V and J are TRBV11-2 and TRBJ2-3, with 7 bases identical to TRBD2. Germline CDR1 and CDR2: SGHAT and FQNNGV. The CDR3 runs 15 residues. The V segment lost 3 bases and the J segment 2 bases; nucleotides outside the gene matches: 5. The CDR3 loop is CASSLKAGITDTQYF. CDR3 nucleotides: TGTGCCAGCAGCTTGAAAGCGGGGATCACAGATACGCAGTATTTT.

This clone was counted once. V is TRBV29-1 and J is TRBJ2-3; perhaps TRBD1 as D (5 bases). Per the germline V gene, CDR1 is SQVTM and CDR2 is ANQGSEA. The V end lost 2 bases, the J end lost 2 bases, and 14 bases lay between the germline ends. This CDR3 spans 15 amino acids. CDR3 sequence reads: CSVEPETEPTDTQYF. The CDR3, as DNA: TGCAGCGTTGAACCCGAGACAGAGCCCACAGATACGCAGTATTTT.

The rearrangement joins TRBV27 to TRBJ1-4; D is undetermined. From germline, CDR1 is MNHEY and CDR2 SMNVEV (reference sequence). V was trimmed by 4 bases and J by 3 bases, leaving 12 bases between them. This CDR3 comprises 15 residues. The CDR3 here is CASSSLTEPNEKLFF. CDR3 sequence (DNA): TGTGCCAGCAGTTCGCTAACAGAGCCTAATGAAAAACTGTTTTTT.

The chain is built from TRBV4-3 and TRBJ2-6, with D possibly being TRBD1 (5 bases). The CDR3 runs to 15 residues. With 4 bases removed from V and 0 bases from J, the gap between germline ends came to 7 bases. CDR1 is LGHNA, CDR2 YSLEER, per germline. The CDR3: CASSPRVSGANVLTF. The CDR3 nucleotides read TGCGCCAGCAGCCCCAGGGTCTCTGGGGCCAACGTCCTGACTTTC.

The chain combines TRBV11-2 with TRBJ1-5; D not resolved. Germline CDR1 SGHAT, CDR2 FQNNGV. The CDR3 has 14 amino acids. The V end lost 1 base, the J end lost 1 base, and 5 bases lay between the germline ends. CDR3 sequence reads: CASSLAGSNQPQHF. The CDR3 coding sequence is TGTGCCAGCAGCTTAGCAGGAAGCAATCAGCCCCAGCATTTT.

The V gene is TRBV6-4, the J gene TRBJ1-2; 10 nucleotides align to TRBD1. The germline CDR1 and CDR2 sequences are MRHNA and SNTAGT. The CDR3 runs 16 residues. J lost 8 bases, V lost 0 bases, and 9 bases had no gene match. The CDR3 sequence: CASSDSTRQGAGGYTF. Written as DNA, the CDR3 is TGTGCCAGCAGTGACTCGACCAGACAGGGGGCCGGCGGCTACACCTTC.

This rearrangement joins TRBV3-1 (or the pseudogene TRBV3-2) to TRBJ1-1; tentative D call: TRBD1 (5 bases). The ends were cut back, 1 base at V and 7 bases at J, with 13 bases in the middle. Germline V gene sequence: CDR1 LGHDT, CDR2 YNNKEL (reference sequence). The CDR3 loop spans 14 amino acids. DNA for the CDR3: TGTGCCAGCAGCCAAGTCGCAGGGTGGGGTGAAGCTTTCTTT. It specifies CASSQVAGWGEAFF.

The rearrangement uses TRBV6-2 or TRBV6-3 and TRBJ2-2; no definite D call. V dropped 0 bases and J dropped 2 bases, with 7 bases sitting between them. The germline gives CDR1 MNHEY, CDR2 SVGEGT. The CDR3 is 15 amino acids. DNA for the CDR3: TGTGCCAGCAGTTACTCGGCAGATAACACCGGGGAGCTGTTTTTT. Translating it yields CASSYSADNTGELFF.

This chain connects TRBV19 to TRBJ1-4; maybe TRBD1 (6 bases). The V and J ends lost 5 bases and 4 bases respectively, with 14 bases between them. Germline CDR1 and CDR2: LNHDA and SQIVND (reference sequence). The CDR3 covers 15 residues. The CDR3 loop reads CASSARTAFNEKLFF. The CDR3 region has the DNA TGTGCCAGTAGTGCCCGGACAGCCTTTAATGAAAAACTGTTTTTT.

This clone was seen a few times. V gene TRBV27 combines with J gene TRBJ2-2; 15 positions match TRBD2. This CDR3 is built from 17 residues. The germline V gene has CDR1 MNHEY and CDR2 SMNVEV (reference sequence). The V gene end was trimmed by 6 bases and the J gene end by 4 bases; junction bases not matched to a gene: 6. CDR3 sequence (DNA): TGTGCCAGCAGCGGACTAGCGGGGGGGCTCGGCACCGGGGAGCTGTTTTTT. Translation: CASSGLAGGLGTGELFF.

This clone came up a few times. The V gene is TRBV12-5, the J gene TRBJ1-5; 8 bases are a match to TRBD1. Per the germline V gene, CDR1 is LGHNT and CDR2 is FRNRAP. V dropped 1 base and J dropped 2; count of bases not matched to a gene: 7. The CDR3 has 17 residues. The DNA of the CDR3 is TGTGCTAGTGGTTTGGACGGACAGGGCCCCGGCAATCAGCCCCAGCATTTT. Translation gives CASGLDGQGPGNQPQHF.

V gene TRBV7-9 combines with J gene TRBJ2-4, with a tentative D call TRBD1 (5 bases). The germline CDR1 and CDR2 sequences are SEHNR and FQNEAQ (reference sequence). V shed 1 base and J shed 0 bases, with 7 bases lying between them. There are 15 residues in the CDR3. CDR3 region: CASSLEGIAKNIQYF. The CDR3 nucleotides are TGTGCCAGCAGCTTAGAGGGGATAGCCAAAAACATTCAGTACTTC. Supplemented by reference TRBV7-9 and TRBJ2-4, the full variable domain reads DTGVSQNPRHKITKRGQNVTFRCDPISEHNRLYWYRQTLGQGPEFLTYFQNEAQLEKSRLLSDRFSAERPKGSFSTLEIQRTEQGDSAMYLCASSLEGIAKNIQYFGAGTRLSVL.